The 15 T cell receptor beta chains presented below share a single source sample, sequenced in a study of blood T cell repertoires in COVID-19. TCRdb's copy holds only in-frame clones and misses some; the assay was immunoSEQ multiplex PCR. The sample has 210,000 or so clones, 88% seen once. The sequencing input was PBMCs or T cells enriched from blood (not recorded which). The receptors shown here come from a woman between 25 and 40 years old who had been exposed to COVID-19.

This chain uses TRBV9 with TRBJ1-2; D ambiguous. This CDR3 has 14 amino acids. V was clipped by 3 bases and J by 4 bases, with 13 bases between them. CDR1 is SGDLS and CDR2 is YYNGEE in the germline V gene. CDR3 nucleotide sequence: TGTGCCAGCAGCGGTCCAGGTGACCCCTATGGCTACACCTTC. This sequence encodes CASSGPGDPYGYTF.

As to this clone: Other DNA sequences from this sample encode an identical CDR3 as well. The chain recombines TRBV5-6 with TRBJ1-5; unclear D gene. Trimming took off 0 bases at V and 3 bases at J, with 7 bases between the two ends. CDR1 and CDR2 from the germline V gene are SGHDT and YYEEEE. This CDR3 is 14 amino acids long. CDR3 sequence reads: CASSLGQINQPQHF. CDR3 in DNA: TGTGCCAGCAGCTTGGGGCAGATCAATCAGCCCCAGCATTTT.

The chain combines TRBV3-1 (or the pseudogene TRBV3-2) with TRBJ2-5; D remains unclear. CDR3 size: 18 residues. CDR1 and CDR2 from the germline V gene are LGHDT and YNNKEL (reference sequence). V shed 4 bases and J shed 0 bases, with 21 bases lying between them. CDR3 region: CASSLGTLPTVYQETQYF. The DNA for the CDR3 is TGTGCCAGCAGCCTAGGCACGCTTCCAACAGTGTACCAAGAGACCCAGTACTTC.

The J gene is TRBJ1-2, the V gene TRBV28; TRBD1 matches at 8 bases. The CDR3 covers 19 residues. Trimming removed 4 bases from V and 7 bases from J; junction bases left unmatched: 23. Germline V gene data show CDR1 as MDHEN and CDR2 as SYDVKM. In nucleotides, the CDR3 is TGTGCCAGCAGTTACCGATTTACAAGACAGGGGCGAGGCTCCTTTGGCTACACCTTC. This sequence encodes CASSYRFTRQGRGSFGYTF.

The gene calls are TRBV19 and TRBJ2-3, with 9 nucleotides matching TRBD1. CDR1 LNHDA and CDR2 SQIVND come from the germline V gene (reference sequence). Trimming at V came to 3 bases and at J to 1 base, leaving 2 bases not matched to a gene. This CDR3 comprises 15 residues. The CDR3 protein is CASSIRDRGTDTQYF. CDR3 nucleotide sequence: TGTGCCAGTAGTATCAGGGACAGGGGCACAGATACGCAGTATTTT.

The V gene is TRBV11-3, the J gene TRBJ2-1; a weak D match, TRBD1 (6 bases). V was shortened by 1 base and J by 0 bases, with 7 bases between the two germline ends. CDR1 is SGHNT, CDR2 YENEEA, per germline. The CDR3 sequence is 15 residues long. The CDR3 coding sequence is TGTGCCAGCAGCTTAGTAGGGGGCTCCTACAATGAGCAGTTCTTC. Translating it yields CASSLVGGSYNEQFF.

V is TRBV18 and J is TRBJ2-2; weak D call: TRBD2 (5 bases). The germline V and J ends were trimmed by 6 bases and 9 bases, with 20 bases remaining between them. Germline V lookup: CDR1 KGHSH, CDR2 LQKENI. CDR3 length equals 15 residues. CDR3 region: CASSADYRTLRELFF. CDR3 nucleotide sequence: TGTGCCAGCTCCGCAGACTACCGTACACTAAGGGAGCTGTTTTTT. Supplemented by reference TRBV18 and TRBJ2-2, the full variable domain reads NAGVMQNPRHLVRRRGQEARLRCSPMKGHSHVYWYRQLPEEGLKFMVYLQKENIIDESGMPKERFSAEFPKEGPSILRIQQVVRGDSAAYFCASSADYRTLRELFFGEGSRLTVL.

V usage is TRBV5-4 and J usage is TRBJ2-2; 8 bases match TRBD2. The CDR3 consists of 15 residues. After removal of 4 bases from V and 5 bases from J, the junction contained 7 bases not matched to a gene. Germline V lookup: CDR1 SGHNT, CDR2 YYREEE (reference sequence). The CDR3 reads CASSGTRGVTGELFF. CDR3 coding DNA: TGTGCCAGCAGCGGGACTAGGGGGGTTACCGGGGAGCTGTTTTTT.

The V and J genes are TRBV11-2 and TRBJ1-3, with a possible D match to TRBD1 (6 bases). Germline V gives CDR1 SGHAT, CDR2 FQNNGV. The V end was cut by 0 bases, the J end by 0 bases, with 9 bases between. This CDR3 region has 16 residues. CDR3 DNA sequence: TGTGCCAGCAGCTTAGACACAGGGCTCTCTGGAAACACCATATATTTT. Its protein product is CASSLDTGLSGNTIYF. Drawing the rest from reference TRBV11-2 and TRBJ1-3, the complete variable domain is EAGVAQSPRYKIIEKRQSVAFWCNPISGHATLYWYQQILGQGPKLLIQFQNNGVVDDSQLPKDRFSAERLKGVDSTLKIQPAKLEDSAVYLCASSLDTGLSGNTIYFGEGSWLTVV.

The rearrangement uses TRBV27 and TRBJ2-1; D might be TRBD2 (6 bases). Germline V gives CDR1 MNHEY, CDR2 SMNVEV (reference sequence). This CDR3 comprises 15 residues. V lost 6 bases and J 5 bases, leaving 17 bases between the germline ends. The CDR3 DNA is TGTGCCAGCAGGTCCCCAGCGGGTTCCCACAATGAGCAGTTCTTC. Translating gives CASRSPAGSHNEQFF.

The rearrangement links TRBV10-1 to TRBJ2-3, with TRBD2 matching 14 bases. The length of the CDR3 is 16 residues. V gave up 4 bases and J gave up 5 bases; unmatched junction bases: 5. From germline, CDR1 is WNHNN and CDR2 SYGVQD (reference sequence). Written as DNA, the CDR3 is TGCGCCAGCAGTGGGAAGGGACTAGCGGGAGTAGATACGCAGTATTTT. Translating it yields CASSGKGLAGVDTQYF.

The V gene is TRBV2, the J gene TRBJ2-1; 11 bases agree with TRBD2. With V trimmed by 4 bases and J by 10 bases, 12 bases remained unmatched. CDR1 is SNHLY and CDR2 is FYNNEI in the germline V gene. This CDR3 spans 16 amino acids. As DNA, the CDR3 is TGTGCCAGCAGTGGCCTTAGGGCTAGCGGGAGGACGGAGCAGTTCTTC. Amino acid sequence: CASSGLRASGRTEQFF.

The chain recombines TRBV12-5 with TRBJ2-1, with 8 bases identical to TRBD2. CDR3 length: 13 residues. The trim removed 2 bases at V and 6 bases at J, leaving 0 bases unmatched. Looked up from germline, CDR1 is LGHNT and CDR2 is FRNRAP. The CDR3 DNA is TGTGCTAGTGGTTTGAGCGGGAGCAATGAGCAGTTCTTC. Encoded protein: CASGLSGSNEQFF. Variable domain in full (rest from reference TRBV12-5 and TRBJ2-1): DARVTQTPRHKVTEMGQEVTMRCQPILGHNTVFWYRQTMMQGLELLAYFRNRAPLDDSGMPKDRFSAEMPDATLATLKIQPSEPRDSAVYFCASGLSGSNEQFFGPGTRLTVL.

The chain is built from TRBV2 and TRBJ2-1, with TRBD2 matching 8 bases. This CDR3 is 15 amino acids long. The V gene end was trimmed by 4 bases and the J gene end by 4 bases; junction bases not matched to a gene: 6. CDR1 SNHLY and CDR2 FYNNEI come from the germline V gene. As DNA, the CDR3 is TGTGCCAGCAGTGTGGGTAGCGGGATATACAATGAGCAGTTCTTC. This sequence encodes CASSVGSGIYNEQFF.

The chain joins TRBV7-2 to TRBJ2-2; 9 nucleotides agree with TRBD2. Germline V CDR1 and CDR2: SGHTA, FQGNSA. V trimming: 5 bases; J trimming: 7 bases; junction bases outside the gene matches: 5. The CDR3 covers 14 residues. Here the CDR3 DNA reads TGTGCCAGCAGCCCCCTGACTAGCGGCGGGGAGCTGTTTTTT. It encodes CASSPLTSGGELFF.